The 14 T cell receptor beta chains given below trace back to one sample, sequenced in a study of cytomegalovirus exposure and HLA in healthy donors. With 60 Vbeta and 13 Jbeta primers, the PCR was carried out. Method: immunoSEQ multiplex PCR; TCRdb's copy keeps in-frame clones and lacks some. Here the sample spans approximately 150,000 clones, just under 85% being singletons. Sequencing was performed on PBMCs. The receptors stem from a woman in her forties in good health and CMV-seronegative.

The chain joins TRBV5-8 to TRBJ1-5, with D perhaps matching TRBD1 (5 bases). V was cut by 3 bases and J by 4 bases, with 17 bases left in between. CDR3 length: 16 amino acids. The germline V gene encodes CDR1 SGHTS and CDR2 YDEGEE. The DNA for the CDR3 is TGTGCCAGCAGCTCGCCGGGGGGTGTGCAGAATCAGCCCCAGCATTTT. Translation gives CASSSPGGVQNQPQHF. The full variable domain, its missing parts supplied by reference TRBV5-8 and TRBJ1-5, is EAGVTQSPTHLIKTRGQQATLRCSPISGHTSVYWYQQALGLGLQFLLWYDEGEERNRGNFPPRFSGRQFPNYSSELNVNALELEDSALYLCASSSPGGVQNQPQHFGDGTRLSIL.

The J gene is TRBJ2-7, the V gene TRBV27; D might be TRBD2 (6 bases). Trimming shortened V by 3 bases and J by 2 bases, and 11 bases separated the two germline ends. The CDR3 is 14 amino acids. Germline V gene lookup returns CDR1 MNHEY and CDR2 SMNVEV (reference sequence). CDR3: CASSFSGGAYEQYF. The DNA of the CDR3 is TGTGCCAGCAGTTTTTCAGGAGGGGCCTACGAGCAGTACTTC.

V and J are TRBV7-9 and TRBJ2-1; D perhaps matches TRBD2 (5 bases). V lost 5 bases to trimming and J lost 3 bases, with 14 bases between them. Germline values: CDR1 SEHNR, CDR2 FQNEAQ (reference sequence). The CDR3 runs to 15 residues. The CDR3 nucleotides are TGTGCCAGCAGCCGCGTCCTAGCCGGCTACAATGAGCAGTTCTTC. The encoded protein is CASSRVLAGYNEQFF.

This clone was seen more than once but under ten times. The CDR3 bases are TGTGCAAGTCGCTCCCCCAGTCAGACTAGCGGGACGCGAGATACGCAGTATTTT. Residues: CASRSPSQTSGTRDTQYF. The chain has TRBV12-2 and TRBJ2-3; no check of the table's D call, TRBD2, against the DNA was made. TRBV12-2 is a listed pseudogene. The CDR3 extends over 18 amino acids.

The V gene is TRBV5-1, the J gene TRBJ2-3, with 8 bases that match TRBD2. The germline CDR1 and CDR2 sequences are SGHRS and YFSETQ. V dropped 4 bases and J dropped 6; count of bases not matched to a gene: 10. The CDR3 spans 15 residues. CDR3 DNA sequence: TGCGCCAGCAGCATCAACGGGAGGGCGGGTGATACGCAGTATTTT. Protein sequence: CASSINGRAGDTQYF.

The chain combines TRBV28 with TRBJ2-1; possible D gene TRBD1, 5 bases. The CDR3 extends over 13 amino acids. Between the trimmed V and J ends, which lost 5 bases and 4 bases, there was a span of 9 bases. Germline V CDR1 and CDR2: MDHEN, SYDVKM. For the CDR3, the DNA is TGTGCCAGCAGTCGAGACAGTTACAATGAGCAGTTCTTC. It translates to CASSRDSYNEQFF.

V and J are TRBV25-1 and TRBJ2-7; TRBD2 aligns across 11 bases. The CDR3 has 16 residues. V lost 0 bases to trimming and J lost 4 bases; unmatched junction nucleotides: 5. Per the germline V gene, CDR1 is MGHDK and CDR2 is SYGVNS. The CDR3 DNA reads as TGTGCCAGCAGTGAATATAGCGGGAGGGCCAATTACGAGCAGTACTTC. Residues: CASSEYSGRANYEQYF.

The rearrangement joins TRBV7-9 to TRBJ2-6; 8 bases are shared with TRBD1. V lost 3 bases, J lost 3 bases, and 7 bases stayed unmatched. Germline V gene data show CDR1 as SEHNR and CDR2 as FQNEAQ (reference sequence). This CDR3 spans 17 amino acids. CDR3 nucleotide sequence: TGTGCCAGCAGCTTTGGACAGGGTATCGGTGGGGCCAACGTCCTGACTTTC. It is translated as CASSFGQGIGGANVLTF. The complete variable domain, with remaining parts taken from reference TRBV7-9 and TRBJ2-6, reads DTGVSQNPRHKITKRGQNVTFRCDPISEHNRLYWYRQTLGQGPEFLTYFQNEAQLEKSRLLSDRFSAERPKGSFSTLEIQRTEQGDSAMYLCASSFGQGIGGANVLTFGAGSRLTVL.

V is TRBV4-2 and J is TRBJ2-5; D ambiguous. V was shortened by 0 bases and J by 5 bases, with 13 bases between the two germline ends. CDR3 length: 15 residues. Germline-derived CDR1 and CDR2 are LGHNA and YNFKEQ. CDR3 coding DNA: TGTGCCAGCAGCCAAGATGCGGCTAGATCCGAGACCCAGTACTTC. Its translation: CASSQDAARSETQYF.

Comment on this clone: This sample includes further DNA sequences coding for the same CDR3. The chain couples TRBV28 to TRBJ2-7, with 8 bases aligning to TRBD1. The length of the CDR3 is 14 residues. Germline loops: CDR1 MDHEN, CDR2 SYDVKM. The V segment lost 6 bases and the J segment 3 bases; nucleotides outside the gene matches: 7. The CDR3 DNA follows: TGTGCCAGCAGCTACGGACAGGGCGGCTACGAGCAGTACTTC. Protein sequence: CASSYGQGGYEQYF.

This clone was observed a single time. The CDR3 protein is CASSYGTGGFGNTIYF. DNA for the CDR3: TGTGCCAGCAGTTATGGGACAGGGGGCTTCGGAAACACCATATATTTT. The chain joins TRBV6-5 to TRBJ1-3, with TRBD1 identical over 12 bases. There are 16 residues in the CDR3. V shed 3 bases, J shed 4 bases, and the junction held 4 bases outside the gene matches. Germline V CDR1 and CDR2: MNHEY, SVGAGI.

V is TRBV23-1 and J is TRBJ2-7; 9 bases fit TRBD1. TRBV23-1 is an ORF, and what it does is uncertain. Trimming took 5 bases from V and 3 from J; bases not matched to a gene: 11. The CDR3 is 16 residues long. The CDR3 loop is CASSFRPGQGSYEQYF. CDR3 sequence (DNA): TGCGCCAGCAGTTTTAGACCGGGACAGGGTAGCTACGAGCAGTACTTC.

In the case of this clone: At one of its ends the junction is not consistent with the germline gene, which may arise from a read error. The CDR3 nucleotides are TGTGCCATCAGCTTCGGGAACAGGGATCGAGCTTTCTTT. This encodes CAISFGNRDRAFF. The gene calls are TRBV15 and TRBJ1-1; a weak D match, TRBD1 (6 bases). Per germline, CDR1 LNHNV and CDR2 YYDKDF (reference sequence). The CDR3 is made up of 13 amino acids.

This chain uses TRBV6-5 with TRBJ2-7; the D is unclear. CDR3 length: 13 amino acids. From germline, CDR1 is MNHEY and CDR2 SVGAGI. Trimming took 6 bases from V and 0 from J, leaving 9 bases between them. The CDR3, as DNA: TGTGCCAGCAGCCTAAACCCCTCCTACGAGCAGTACTTC. This codes for CASSLNPSYEQYF.